This T cell receptor beta chain was found in a study of response to subunit inactivated influenza vaccine. TCRdb itself ran the RT-PCR reads through MiXCR, one entry per CDR3 protein. The table includes fewer than 700,000 distinct CDR3 sequences, over 10% detected once. The V end was cut by 0 bases, the J end by 7 bases, with 11 bases between. The CDR3 is 15 amino acids. Germline CDR1 is SGHRS and CDR2 is YFSETQ. Sequences were derived from PBMCs from blood, sampled roughly 45 days after vaccination. The rearrangement uses TRBV5-1 and TRBJ1-6; D is possibly TRBD1 (6 bases). This receptor was obtained from a man aged 45 to 65 who received an inactivated influenza vaccine. The CDR3: CASSLDRAYNSPLHF. For the CDR3, the DNA is TGCGCCAGCAGCTTGGACAGGGCTTACAATTCACCCCTCCACTTT. Drawing the rest from reference TRBV5-1 and TRBJ1-6, the complete variable domain is KAGVTQTPRYLIKTRGQQVTLSCSPISGHRSVSWYQQTPGQGLQFLFEYFSETQRNKGNFPGRFSGRQFSNSRSEMNVSTLELGDSALYLCASSLDRAYNSPLHFGNGTRLTVT.